This entry features one T cell receptor (beta chain) sequence. The antigen is undetermined. The data belong to a study of shared clonotypes between healthy human individuals. Broader study findings: Among donors, clonotype sharing was expected to be affected by sequencing depth.

Sequenced by immunoSEQ multiplex PCR; TCRdb stores in-frame clones only, minus some. The sample comprises 1.5 million to 2.5 million clones, about 95% of which are singletons, and more than 0.9% rests with the top ten. Naive-designated CD8 cells lacked CD45RO, were positively enriched for CCR7, and omitted terminally differentiated effector memory CD45RA+ cells. The CDR3 totals 16 residues. Trimming took off 3 bases at V and 1 base at J, with 13 bases between the two ends. Per germline, CDR1 KGHSH and CDR2 LQKENI. What was sequenced was naive CD8+ T cells sorted from blood. The V call is TRBV18, the J call TRBJ1-3; D may be TRBD1 (5 bases). The sequence was collected from a man aged 18 to 30 in good health. The chain's CDR3 is CASSPSKGSSGNTIYF. CDR3 DNA: TGTGCCAGCTCACCGAGCAAGGGGTCTTCTGGAAACACCATATATTTT. Looking up the rest from reference TRBV18 and TRBJ1-3 gives the full variable domain: NAGVMQNPRHLVRRRGQEARLRCSPMKGHSHVYWYRQLPEEGLKFMVYLQKENIIDESGMPKERFSAEFPKEGPSILRIQQVVRGDSAAYFCASSPSKGSSGNTIYFGEGSWLTVV.